This T cell receptor beta chain was recorded in a study of T cells in Graves' hyperthyroidism and ophthalmopathy. Orbital computed tomography and thyroid ultrasound, together with serum TRAb and thyroxine and clinical symptoms, were used for diagnoses. The CDR3 spans 12 residues. Trimming pared 2 bases from V and 7 bases from J, leaving 8 bases between. TCR beta CDR3 sequences were amplified from RNA transcripts. Primed by the HTBI set, a first-round RT-PCR was run on the TCR CDR3. TCRdb processed the multiplex PCR reads anew with MiXCR; each CDR3 protein has one entry. In the table there are about 640,000 distinct CDR3 sequences, 20% of which are singletons. A few counts support this clonotype.

Sequencing used blood. The TCR comes from a young man with Graves' ophthalmopathy. This chain joins TRBV12-3 or TRBV12-4 and TRBJ1-1, with D perhaps matching TRBD1 (5 bases). CDR3: CASSLQGFEAFF. The CDR3 DNA reads as TGTGCCAGCAGTTTACAGGGATTTGAAGCTTTCTTT.